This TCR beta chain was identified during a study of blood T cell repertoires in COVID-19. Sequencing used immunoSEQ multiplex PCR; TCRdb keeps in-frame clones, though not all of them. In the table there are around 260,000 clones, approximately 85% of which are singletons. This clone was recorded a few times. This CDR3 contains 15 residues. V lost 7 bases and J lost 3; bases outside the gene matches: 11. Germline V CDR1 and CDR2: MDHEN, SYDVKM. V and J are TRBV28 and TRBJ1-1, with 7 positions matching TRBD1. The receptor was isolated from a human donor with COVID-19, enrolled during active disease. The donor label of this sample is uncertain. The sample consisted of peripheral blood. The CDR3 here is CASIPTLTGHTEAFF. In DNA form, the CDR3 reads TGTGCCAGCATCCCGACTTTGACAGGGCACACTGAAGCTTTCTTT.